The next 32 T cell receptor beta chains were all read from a single sample in a study of cytomegalovirus exposure and HLA in healthy donors (dated by TCRdb to 2015 to 2018). Libraries were prepared through the immunoSEQ multiplex PCR assay. A mixture of 60 forward primers for TCR Vbeta segments and 13 reverse primers for TCR Jbeta segments was used in the multiplex PCR. TCRdb took over this immuneACCESS table, retaining in-frame rearrangements with V and J assigned. Such tables are incomplete; in checked studies, under half of the missing clones stem from an unresolved V gene, and the remainder is unexplained. The sample has over 100,000 clones on record, about three quarters of them singletons. The top ten clonotypes cover 5.8% of the sample. The sequencing sample was made of PBMCs. These receptors all come from a man in his fifties or sixties in good health and CMV-seropositive.

The chain couples TRBV7-6 to TRBJ2-7; no clear D. The J call is in doubt because the DNA end fits TRBJ2-1 better. Per the germline V gene, CDR1 is SGHVS and CDR2 is FNYEAQ. The CDR3 spans 13 residues. The CDR3 nucleotides are TGTGCCAGCAGCTTGAACAGCTACAATGAGCAGTTCTTC. It specifies CASSLNSYNEQFF.

The chain links TRBV6-6 to TRBJ1-5, with 9 bases fitting TRBD1. V gave up 2 bases and J gave up 7 bases; unmatched junction bases: 3. The CDR3 extends over 14 amino acids. The germline V gene encodes CDR1 MNHNY and CDR2 SVGAGI (reference sequence). The CDR3 region is CASSYRDRDQPQHF. The CDR3 nucleotides read TGTGCCAGCAGTTACCGGGACAGGGACCAGCCCCAGCATTTT.

The chain combines TRBV7-2 with TRBJ1-5, with TRBD1 matching over 8 bases. After removal of 2 bases from V and 6 bases from J, the junction contained 6 bases not matched to a gene. This CDR3 contains 15 residues. Germline V gives CDR1 SGHTA, CDR2 FQGNSA. The CDR3 loop reads CASSLQTGVSQPQHF. CDR3 in DNA: TGTGCCAGCAGCTTACAGACAGGGGTTAGTCAGCCCCAGCATTTT.

This rearrangement joins TRBV10-3 to TRBJ2-3, with 15 nucleotides matching TRBD2. The CDR3 loop spans 17 amino acids. CDR1 is ENHRY and CDR2 is SYGVKD in the germline V gene. V was clipped by 6 bases and J by 3 bases; unmatched bases: 7. The CDR3 nucleotides read TGTGCCATCAGGGGGGGACTAGCGGGGGGTCGGACAGATACGCAGTATTTT. Protein sequence: CAIRGGLAGGRTDTQYF.

V and J are TRBV19 and TRBJ2-7; 13 bases match TRBD2. V shed 6 bases and J 5 bases; nucleotides not matched to a gene: 4. The V gene's germline CDR1 is LNHDA and CDR2 SQIVND (reference sequence). CDR3 length: 14 amino acids. In DNA form, the CDR3 reads TGTGCCAGTAGACATGGGACTAGCGGGGACGAGCAGTACTTC. It translates to CASRHGTSGDEQYF.

CDR3 in amino acids: CASALPSGYEQYF. Here the CDR3 DNA reads TGTGCCAGCGCTTTACCTTCCGGCTACGAGCAGTACTTC. The V gene is TRBV5-5, the J gene TRBJ2-7; no reliable D call. Per the germline V gene, CDR1 is SGHKS and CDR2 is YYEKEE (reference sequence). The CDR3 consists of 13 residues. V was cut by 7 bases and J by 3 bases, with 14 bases left in between.

In this sample, this clone turned up once. The J gene is TRBJ2-3, the V gene TRBV4-2, with 12 bases lining up with TRBD2. The V gene end was trimmed by 5 bases and the J gene end by 0 bases; junction bases not matched to a gene: 12. Germline V CDR1 and CDR2: LGHNA, YNFKEQ. The CDR3 has 19 amino acids. The CDR3 sequence: CASSSRPLAGGLSTDTQYF. The CDR3, as DNA: TGTGCCAGCAGCTCCCGACCCCTAGCGGGGGGGCTAAGCACAGATACGCAGTATTTT.

This clone was seen only once. The rearrangement links TRBV6-5 to TRBJ1-5, with D hard to call. Germline V gene sequence: CDR1 MNHEY, CDR2 SVGAGI. With 5 bases removed from V and 7 bases from J, the gap between germline ends came to 12 bases. This CDR3 region has 13 residues. The CDR3 DNA reads TGTGCCAGCAGTAGCCGTATAAAACAGCCCCAGCATTTT. This encodes CASSSRIKQPQHF.

V and J are TRBV11-2 and TRBJ1-1, with D tentatively TRBD1 (6 bases). CDR1 is SGHAT, CDR2 FQNNGV, per germline. CDR3 length equals 17 residues. V was shortened by 2 bases and J by 0 bases, with 16 bases between the two germline ends. CDR3 loop: CASSLFPQGRVNTEAFF. Written as DNA, the CDR3 is TGTGCCAGCAGCTTATTTCCGCAGGGGAGGGTGAACACTGAAGCTTTCTTT.

The chain has TRBV6-1 and TRBJ1-4; TRBD1 matches at 7 bases. The junction had 9 bases not matched to a gene; V was cut back by 7 bases and J by 7 bases. The CDR3 has 14 residues. Germline V lookup: CDR1 MNHNS, CDR2 SASEGT. CDR3 amino acids: CASTETGYGEKLFF. CDR3 sequence (DNA): TGTGCCAGCACCGAGACAGGGTATGGTGAAAAACTGTTTTTT.

This chain links TRBV5-4 with TRBJ2-3, with 8 bases identical to TRBD2. The CDR3 has 14 amino acids. J lost 7 bases, V lost 4 bases, and 8 bases had no gene match. Germline CDR1 and CDR2: SGHNT and YYREEE (reference sequence). The CDR3 DNA is TGTGCCAGCAGCCTGGACGGGGGGGCATATACGCAGTATTTT. It yields the protein CASSLDGGAYTQYF.

The chain employs TRBV4-2 and TRBJ2-1; D is ambiguous. Germline V gene lookup returns CDR1 LGHNA and CDR2 YNFKEQ. This CDR3 region has 14 residues. Trimming cost V 1 base and J 3 bases, with 7 bases left between them. The CDR3 DNA reads TGTGCCAGCAGCCAAGGGGCCGGCTACAATGAGCAGTTCTTC. Its protein is CASSQGAGYNEQFF.

The chain recombines TRBV2 with TRBJ1-6; possibly TRBD1 for D (6 bases). CDR3 size: 15 residues. Trimming removed 6 bases at V and 4 bases at J, with 13 bases between. The germline V gene has CDR1 SNHLY and CDR2 FYNNEI. CDR3 amino acids: CASRVQGPYNSPLHF. In DNA form, the CDR3 reads TGTGCCAGCAGAGTTCAGGGGCCGTATAATTCACCCCTCCACTTT.

This chain joins TRBV7-2 and TRBJ1-1; possible D gene TRBD1, 6 bases. The germline V gene encodes CDR1 SGHTA and CDR2 FQGNSA. V lost 2 bases and J 6 bases, leaving 16 bases between the germline ends. The CDR3 sequence is 15 residues long. CDR3 bases: TGTGCCAGCAGCTTATCGAGGGCGGGGGGCGCTGAAGCTTTCTTT. It codes for CASSLSRAGGAEAFF.

This clone appeared a single time. The chain carries TRBV6-5 and TRBJ2-1, with D possibly being TRBD1 (6 bases). The germline V gene encodes CDR1 MNHEY and CDR2 SVGAGI. The V end was cut by 4 bases, the J end by 1 base, with 11 bases between. CDR3 length equals 15 residues. The CDR3 bases are TGTGCCAGCAGTTCCGTGGGGGCGTCCTACAATGAGCAGTTCTTC. This gives the protein CASSSVGASYNEQFF.

The gene calls are TRBV25-1 and TRBJ2-7; possibly TRBD1 for D (6 bases). The V gene's germline CDR1 is MGHDK and CDR2 SYGVNS. Trimming cost V 1 base and J 5 bases, with 15 bases left between them. The CDR3 consists of 15 residues. The DNA for the CDR3 is TGTGCCAGCAGTGAATTTAGCAGCAGGGGCAACGAGCAGTACTTC. Protein: CASSEFSSRGNEQYF.

J is TRBJ1-4 and V is TRBV18, with 11 bases matching TRBD1. The CDR3 contains 15 residues. In germline, CDR1 is KGHSH, CDR2 LQKENI. Germline trimming cut 3 bases from V and 8 bases from J; bases unmatched to any gene: 5. The CDR3 loop reads CASSPPDRGQEKLFF. In DNA form, the CDR3 reads TGTGCCAGCTCACCCCCGGACAGGGGGCAAGAAAAACTGTTTTTT.

In this sample, this clone turned up a few times. The rearrangement joins TRBV6-1 to TRBJ2-4, with 9 positions matching TRBD1. Germline values: CDR1 MNHNS, CDR2 SASEGT. V trimming: 4 bases; J trimming: 1 base; junction bases outside the gene matches: 8. The CDR3 has 17 residues. CDR3 region: CASSAFRDRVAKNIQYF. Here the CDR3 DNA reads TGTGCCAGCAGTGCATTCCGGGACAGGGTCGCCAAAAACATTCAGTACTTC.

This chain joins TRBV5-6 and TRBJ1-1; no reliable D call. This CDR3 region has 15 residues. Trimming shortened V by 4 bases and J by 1 base, and 14 bases separated the two germline ends. Germline V CDR1 and CDR2: SGHDT, YYEEEE. CDR3 residues: CASSQFWQANTEAFF. The CDR3 coding sequence is TGTGCCAGCAGCCAATTCTGGCAGGCGAACACTGAAGCTTTCTTT.

The V call is TRBV5-4, the J call TRBJ2-3, with 9 positions matching TRBD2. Per the germline V gene, CDR1 is SGHNT and CDR2 is YYREEE (reference sequence). The CDR3 is 19 amino acids. V was pared by 0 bases and J by 1 base, with 12 bases of the junction left unmatched. The CDR3 region has the DNA TGTGCCAGCAGCTTGGTAGGGCGGGGGGGTTTTGGGGGCACAGATACGCAGTATTTT. This sequence encodes CASSLVGRGGFGGTDTQYF.

J is TRBJ1-2 and V is TRBV9, with 7 bases fitting TRBD1. Germline V gives CDR1 SGDLS, CDR2 YYNGEE. V was pared by 0 bases and J by 9 bases, with 5 bases of the junction left unmatched. CDR3 length: 13 amino acids. The CDR3 bases are TGTGCCAGCAGCGTAGGACAGGGTCAAAGCTACACCTTC. As protein: CASSVGQGQSYTF. Using reference TRBV9 and TRBJ1-2 for the parts outside the CDR3, the full variable domain is DSGVTQTPKHLITATGQRVTLRCSPRSGDLSVYWYQQSLDQGLQFLIQYYNGEERAKGNILERFSAQQFPDLHSELNLSSLELGDSALYFCASSVGQGQSYTFGSGTRLTVV.

The V and J genes are TRBV11-2 and TRBJ1-2; 8 bases are shared with TRBD1. The CDR3 has 14 amino acids. Germline CDR1 reads SGHAT; CDR2 reads FQNNGV. The J segment lost 7 bases and the V segment lost 8 bases, leaving 12 bases of the junction unmatched. CDR3: CASSEGRGLGGYTF. The CDR3, as DNA: TGTGCCAGCTCTGAGGGCAGGGGGCTTGGTGGCTACACCTTC.

The chain uses TRBV27 and TRBJ1-5, with 9 bases identical to TRBD1. Germline V CDR1 and CDR2: MNHEY, SMNVEV (reference sequence). With 8 bases clipped from V and 5 bases from J, the junction kept 4 bases outside the gene matches. The CDR3 contains 13 residues. The CDR3 region is CASGRTGDQPQHF. The CDR3 bases are TGTGCCAGCGGCCGGACAGGGGATCAGCCCCAGCATTTT.

V and J are TRBV5-1 and TRBJ2-3; the D gene is possibly TRBD1 (5 bases). Trimming took off 3 bases at V and 2 bases at J, with 10 bases between the two ends. Germline values: CDR1 SGHRS, CDR2 YFSETQ. The CDR3 is made up of 14 amino acids. The CDR3 DNA follows: TGCGCCAGCAGCTCTTCGGACACCACAGATACGCAGTATTTT. It specifies CASSSSDTTDTQYF. The full variable domain, with the rest looked up from reference TRBV5-1 and TRBJ2-3, is KAGVTQTPRYLIKTRGQQVTLSCSPISGHRSVSWYQQTPGQGLQFLFEYFSETQRNKGNFPGRFSGRQFSNSRSEMNVSTLELGDSALYLCASSSSDTTDTQYFGPGTRLTVL.

The genes are TRBV19 and TRBJ2-3; 7 bases agree with TRBD1. The CDR3 contains 14 residues. Germline V gives CDR1 LNHDA, CDR2 SQIVND (reference sequence). Germline trimming cut 11 bases from V and 0 bases from J; bases unmatched to any gene: 8. CDR3 sequence (DNA): TGTGCCTCCTCCCGGGACAGAAGCACAGATACGCAGTATTTT. This encodes CASSRDRSTDTQYF.

This rearrangement joins TRBV7-2 to TRBJ2-1; the match to TRBD2 covers 8 bases. The length of the CDR3 is 16 residues. V trimming: 5 bases; J trimming: 4 bases; junction bases outside the gene matches: 10. Looked up from germline, CDR1 is SGHTA and CDR2 is FQGNSA. The chain's CDR3 is CASSPHSGARYNEQFF. DNA of the CDR3: TGTGCCAGCAGCCCACATAGCGGGGCTCGGTACAATGAGCAGTTCTTC.

The chain has TRBV11-1 and TRBJ2-7, with 7 nucleotides matching TRBD1. V was pared by 3 bases and J by 4 bases, with 9 bases of the junction left unmatched. CDR3 size: 15 residues. Germline V gives CDR1 SGHAT, CDR2 FQDESV (reference sequence). The CDR3 DNA reads as TGTGCCAGCAGCTTGCAATCCACAGGGGTATACGAGCAGTACTTC. Translation: CASSLQSTGVYEQYF.

This rearrangement joins TRBV9 to TRBJ2-2; D is unresolved. This CDR3 has 15 residues. Germline-derived CDR1 and CDR2 are SGDLS and YYNGEE. Trimming cost V 0 bases and J 1 base, with 7 bases left between them. For the CDR3, the DNA is TGTGCCAGCAGCGTAGGCAACTTGAACACCGGGGAGCTGTTTTTT. It encodes CASSVGNLNTGELFF.

The chain employs TRBV5-4 and TRBJ1-3; 10 bases align to TRBD1. The CDR3 is 15 amino acids. Per the germline V gene, CDR1 is SGHNT and CDR2 is YYREEE (reference sequence). V gave up 5 bases and J gave up 2 bases; unmatched junction bases: 4. The CDR3 DNA reads as TGTGCCAGCAGGCCCGGACAGGGGGCTGGAAACACCATATATTTT. It codes for CASRPGQGAGNTIYF.

The chain uses TRBV27 and TRBJ1-2; 8 nucleotides agree with TRBD1. CDR3 length: 15 amino acids. The ends lost 3 bases at V and 4 bases at J; junction bases unmatched: 7. Germline V gene data show CDR1 as MNHEY and CDR2 as SMNVEV (reference sequence). The CDR3, as DNA: TGTGCCAGCAGTTTTAAGACAGGGGAAGGCTATGGCTACACCTTC. Translation: CASSFKTGEGYGYTF.

The chain is built from TRBV6-1 and TRBJ1-2; D is ambiguous. This CDR3 spans 13 amino acids. Between the trimmed V and J ends, which lost 3 bases and 4 bases, there was a span of 9 bases. Germline V gene lookup returns CDR1 MNHNS and CDR2 SASEGT. CDR3 loop: CASSDSALYGYTF. DNA of the CDR3: TGTGCCAGCAGTGACAGCGCACTCTATGGCTACACCTTC.

The chain joins TRBV30 to TRBJ1-6; TRBD1 matches 8 bases. V dropped 0 bases and J dropped 7; count of bases not matched to a gene: 5. CDR3 length: 15 residues. Germline loops: CDR1 GTSNPN, CDR2 SVGIG (reference sequence). The CDR3 nucleotides read TGTGCCTGGAGTGTCGGGACAGGCGGCAATTCACCCCTCCACTTT. This encodes CAWSVGTGGNSPLHF.